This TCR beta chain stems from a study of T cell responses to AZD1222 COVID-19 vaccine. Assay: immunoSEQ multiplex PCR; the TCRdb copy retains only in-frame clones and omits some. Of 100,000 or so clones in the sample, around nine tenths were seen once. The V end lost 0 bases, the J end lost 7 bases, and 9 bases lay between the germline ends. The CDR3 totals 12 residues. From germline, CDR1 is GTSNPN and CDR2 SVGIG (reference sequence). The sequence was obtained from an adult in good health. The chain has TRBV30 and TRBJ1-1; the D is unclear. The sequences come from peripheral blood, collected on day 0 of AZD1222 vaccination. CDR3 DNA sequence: TGTGCCTGGAGTGTTTGGACCGATGAAGCTTTCTTT. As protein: CAWSVWTDEAFF.